Following are 15 T cell receptor beta chains from one sample sequenced in a study of T cells in tuberculosis (dated by TCRdb to 2016 to 2019). To prepare the library, the immunoSEQ multiplex PCR assay was applied. This is the immuneACCESS table as TCRdb keeps it, with only in-frame sequences that have V and J called. A part of the clones is gone; compared with another copy, unresolved V genes explain less than half, and the rest is unexplained. The sample table holds about 38,000 clones, of which roughly 94% were seen once. The ten biggest clones cover around 4.7% of the sample. The intended sense of this specimen's time point label: new active TB diagnosis, blood taken before or within 7 days of starting treatment. Source: PBMCs, taken at tuberculosis diagnosis. Every receptor here comes from an adult with tuberculosis.

The J gene is TRBJ1-5, the V gene TRBV2; 8 bases line up with TRBD1. From germline, CDR1 is SNHLY and CDR2 FYNNEI. J was trimmed by 7 bases and V by 4 bases; bases with no gene match: 9. This CDR3 contains 15 residues. In DNA form, the CDR3 reads TGTGCCAGCAGTGTTGAGGGACAGGTGGGACAGCCCCAGCATTTT. Amino acids: CASSVEGQVGQPQHF.

This clone came up once. The chain links TRBV19 to TRBJ1-2; 7 bases agree with TRBD1. Germline lookup yields CDR1 LNHDA and CDR2 SQIVND (reference sequence). The V gene end was trimmed by 5 bases and the J gene end by 4 bases; junction bases not matched to a gene: 7. This CDR3 has 14 residues. Written as DNA, the CDR3 is TGTGCCAGTAGTGCGTACAGGGGTTCCTATGGCTACACCTTC. Its translation is CASSAYRGSYGYTF.

The CDR3 coding sequence is TGTGCCAGCAGTTTATTTGGCAGGAAGAATCAGCCCCAGCATTTT. Its protein is CASSLFGRKNQPQHF. V is TRBV28 and J is TRBJ1-5, with no clear D. V lost 1 base to trimming and J lost 4 bases, with 11 bases between them. Germline CDR1 and CDR2: MDHEN and SYDVKM. This CDR3 is 15 amino acids long.

This clone has just one count. The chain recombines TRBV7-6 with TRBJ2-1; D is unresolved. The V gene lost 2 bases and the J gene lost 5 bases, with 10 bases spanning the gap. The CDR3 has 14 amino acids. Germline V CDR1 and CDR2: SGHVS, FNYEAQ. The CDR3 sequence: CASSLLPVNNEQFF. The CDR3, as DNA: TGTGCCAGCAGCTTACTGCCGGTAAACAATGAGCAGTTCTTC.

In its sample, this clone was seen a few times. The chain joins TRBV5-1 to TRBJ2-7; 8 bases line up with TRBD1. The J segment lost 3 bases and the V segment lost 4 bases, leaving 9 bases of the junction unmatched. This CDR3 contains 15 residues. Germline V CDR1 and CDR2: SGHRS, YFSETQ. The CDR3 sequence is CASSPGGTGFYEQYF. CDR3 nucleotides: TGCGCCAGCAGCCCAGGGGGGACAGGATTCTACGAGCAGTACTTC.

V usage is TRBV4-1 and J usage is TRBJ1-2; D gene unclear. V gave up 0 bases and J gave up 4 bases, with 6 bases separating them. The CDR3 consists of 13 residues. Germline CDR1 and CDR2: MGHRA and YSYEKL. CDR3 DNA: TGCGCCAGCAGCCAAGATAGTGTCTATGGCTACACCTTC. Its translation: CASSQDSVYGYTF.

This clone has only one observation. The chain recombines TRBV30 with TRBJ2-1, with 12 bases identical to TRBD2. The CDR3 extends over 15 amino acids. Trimming at V came to 4 bases and at J to 1 base, leaving 2 bases not matched to a gene. The germline V gene encodes CDR1 GTSNPN and CDR2 SVGIG (reference sequence). The DNA for the CDR3 is TGTGCCTGGACGACTAGCGGGGGTTCCTACAATGAGCAGTTCTTC. It specifies CAWTTSGGSYNEQFF.

This chain joins TRBV7-2 and TRBJ1-2, with 7 nucleotides matching TRBD1. The CDR3 spans 16 residues. The germline V gene has CDR1 SGHTA and CDR2 FQGNSA. J was trimmed by 5 bases and V by 5 bases; bases with no gene match: 14. CDR3 in DNA: TGTGCCAGCAGCCCGCACCACGTGGACAGGTCGTATGGCTACACCTTC. Encoded protein: CASSPHHVDRSYGYTF. Full variable domain (missing parts from reference TRBV7-2 and TRBJ1-2): GAGVSQSPSNKVTEKGKDVELRCDPISGHTALYWYRQSLGQGLEFLIYFQGNSAPDKSGLPSDRFSAERTGGSVSTLTIQRTQQEDSAVYLCASSPHHVDRSYGYTFGSGTRLTVV.

This chain uses TRBV18 with TRBJ2-7, with 8 bases identical to TRBD1. The V gene's germline CDR1 is KGHSH and CDR2 LQKENI. This CDR3 comprises 15 residues. V trimming: 2 bases; J trimming: 2 bases; junction bases outside the gene matches: 5. DNA for the CDR3: TGTGCCAGCTCACCAACCGGGACAGGAGCCTACGAGCAGTACTTC. Its protein product is CASSPTGTGAYEQYF.

The chain is built from TRBV15 and TRBJ1-2; D gene unclear. Deletions cut 0 bases from V and 2 bases from J, with 4 bases between. This CDR3 is built from 13 residues. Germline CDR1 is LNHNV and CDR2 is YYDKDF (reference sequence). The DNA of the CDR3 is TGTGCCACCAGCAGAGACAGGAACTATGGCTACACCTTC. As protein: CATSRDRNYGYTF.

The chain links TRBV30 to TRBJ2-7; D possibly corresponds to TRBD2 (8 bases). Germline-derived CDR1 and CDR2 are GTSNPN and SVGIG (reference sequence). V lost 4 bases and J lost 6, with 16 bases in between. The CDR3 spans 13 residues. The CDR3 DNA is TGTGCCTGGACTAGACAGGGACTAGGCGAGCAGTACTTC. Amino acids: CAWTRQGLGEQYF.

This clone was picked up one time. The chain joins TRBV4-1 to TRBJ2-7; D not resolved. In germline, CDR1 is MGHRA, CDR2 YSYEKL. The CDR3 consists of 16 residues. V lost 0 bases and J lost 5, with 17 bases in between. CDR3 amino acids: CASSQEFSRPLNEQYF. CDR3 coding DNA: TGCGCCAGCAGCCAAGAGTTCTCCAGGCCGCTTAACGAGCAGTACTTC.

The chain has TRBV29-1 and TRBJ2-1; a possible D gene is TRBD1 (6 bases). The germline V gene has CDR1 SQVTM and CDR2 ANQGSEA. V lost 1 base, J lost 4 bases, and 17 bases lay in between. This CDR3 comprises 16 residues. The CDR3 coding sequence is TGCAGCGTTGAAGGACAGGCCGCACACAAGTACAATGAGCAGTTCTTC. Translated, it gives CSVEGQAAHKYNEQFF.

The chain is built from TRBV18 and TRBJ2-7, with TRBD2 identical over 8 bases. V gave up 3 bases and J gave up 4 bases; unmatched junction bases: 14. Looked up from germline, CDR1 is KGHSH and CDR2 is LQKENI. CDR3 length: 17 amino acids. Here the CDR3 DNA reads TGTGCCAGCTCACCCGGGACGTCGGGGGGGGCTCTTTACGAGCAGTACTTC. Its translation: CASSPGTSGGALYEQYF.

This chain connects TRBV4-2 to TRBJ2-7; D may be TRBD2 (6 bases). The CDR3 has 15 amino acids. CDR1 is LGHNA, CDR2 YNFKEQ, per germline. V gave up 1 base and J gave up 2 bases, with 12 bases separating them. The DNA for the CDR3 is TGTGCCAGCAGCCAAGTAGCGGTTTCGACCTACGAGCAGTACTTC. It translates to CASSQVAVSTYEQYF.